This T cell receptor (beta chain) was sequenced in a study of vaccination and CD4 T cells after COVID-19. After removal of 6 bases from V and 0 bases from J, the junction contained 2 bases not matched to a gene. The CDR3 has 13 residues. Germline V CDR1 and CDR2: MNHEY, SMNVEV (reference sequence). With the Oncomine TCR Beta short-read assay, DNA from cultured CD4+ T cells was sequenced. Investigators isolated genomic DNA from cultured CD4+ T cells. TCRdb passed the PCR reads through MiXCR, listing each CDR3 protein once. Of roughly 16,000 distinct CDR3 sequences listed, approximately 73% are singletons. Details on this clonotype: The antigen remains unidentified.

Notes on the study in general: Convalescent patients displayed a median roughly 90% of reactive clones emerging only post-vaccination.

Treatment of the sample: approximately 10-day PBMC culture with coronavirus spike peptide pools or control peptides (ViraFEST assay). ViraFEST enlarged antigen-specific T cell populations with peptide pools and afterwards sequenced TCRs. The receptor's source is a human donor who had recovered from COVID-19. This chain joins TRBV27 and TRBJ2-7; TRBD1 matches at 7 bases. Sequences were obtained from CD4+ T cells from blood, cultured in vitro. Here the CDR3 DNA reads TGTGCCAGCAGCTACAGGGGCTCCTACGAGCAGTACTTC. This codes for CASSYRGSYEQYF.